A selection of T cell receptor beta chains follows, all from one sample in a study of vaccination and CD4 T cells after COVID-19. For these TCRs, the target antigens are not known. In TCRdb, the PCR reads were re-called with MiXCR into one record per CDR3 protein. The sample contains 15,000 to 20,000 distinct CDR3 sequences, roughly half of which appear only once. Source: CD4+ T cells from blood, cultured in vitro, taken before SARS-CoV-2 vaccination. The receptors come from a human donor who had recovered from COVID-19. CDR3s include the opening cysteine and the closing phenylalanine or tryptophan. The order of the fields is CDR3 DNA, CDR3 protein, D gene, clone size, V gene, J gene. A D gene is named only where the DNA matches it firmly. Size values are once, few and many counts, or a class for expanded clones, and some rows have none.

TGTGCCAGCAGCTTAGTAGGACAGGGGGTGGCCTACGAGCAGTACTTC,CASSLVGQGVAYEQYF,TRBD1,few,TRBV7-6,TRBJ2-7
TGTGCCAGCAGAACAGGCCCCCCCTCTGGGGCCAACGTCCTGACTTTC,CASRTGPPSGANVLTF,NA,NA,TRBV2,TRBJ2-6
TGTGCCAGCGCCAGCGCCTATGGCTACACCTTC,CASASAYGYTF,NA,NA,TRBV7-2,TRBJ1-2
TGTGCCAGCAGTTTGGTAGGGAAACTCGAGACCCAGTACTTC,CASSLVGKLETQYF,NA,few,TRBV28,TRBJ2-5
TGTGCCAGCAGTTTGACATTGGCTAGGGGCTACACCTTC,CASSLTLARGYTF,NA,NA,TRBV6-5,TRBJ1-2
TGCGCCAGCAGTGAGTCGTTAGAAGGTACTGAAGCTTTCTTT,CASSESLEGTEAFF,NA,few,TRBV10-1,TRBJ1-1
TGCAGTGCCGACTCCGGGCCCTATGGCTACACCTTC,CSADSGPYGYTF,NA,NA,TRBV20-1,TRBJ1-2
TGTGCCAGCAGCCTCCCTGGGACAGGGGGCAACTACGAGCAGTACTTC,CASSLPGTGGNYEQYF,TRBD1,few,TRBV6-1,TRBJ2-7
TGTGCCATCAGTGGTGTGGGGAACACTGAAGCTTTCTTT,CAISGVGNTEAFF,NA,few,TRBV10-3,TRBJ1-1
TGCGCCAGCAGTGAGAGTGTGGAAGGTGGCTACACCTTC,CASSESVEGGYTF,NA,NA,TRBV10-1,TRBJ1-2
TGTGCCAGCAGCCGGACAGTAAACACTGAAGCTTTCTTT,CASSRTVNTEAFF,NA,few,TRBV2,TRBJ1-1
TGTGCCTGGGGACAGGGAGGCAATCAGCCCCAGCATTTT,CAWGQGGNQPQHF,TRBD1,NA,TRBV30,TRBJ1-5
TGTGCCAGCAGCTTAGATCGGCAGGGGGATATAGATACGCAGTATTTT,CASSLDRQGDIDTQYF,TRBD1,NA,TRBV11-2,TRBJ2-3
TGCAGTGCTAGAAGGACAGGGACGATTTACAATGAGCAGTTCTTC,CSARRTGTIYNEQFF,TRBD1,NA,TRBV20-1,TRBJ2-1
TGTGCCACCAGTGACGGACAGGGTTTGGAGCAGTACTTC,CATSDGQGLEQYF,TRBD1,NA,TRBV24-1,TRBJ2-7
TGCAGTGCTAGGGTAGTAACTTCGGGGCTCTACGAGCAGTACTTC,CSARVVTSGLYEQYF,NA,NA,TRBV20-1,TRBJ2-7
TGTGCCAGCAGCTTAGCGTTGGACGGGGGCAAGACAGATACGCAGTATTTT,CASSLALDGGKTDTQYF,NA,NA,TRBV7-9,TRBJ2-3
TGTGCCAGCGGGCGCGGGCAAGGGGTTTACGAGCAGTACTTC,CASGRGQGVYEQYF,NA,few,TRBV11-3,TRBJ2-7
TGTGCCAGCAGCCCCCTGCGGGCCACAGATACGCAGTATTTT,CASSPLRATDTQYF,NA,few,TRBV11-1,TRBJ2-3
TGCAGTGCTAACGGCAGCCCGGGGGGGAGTAGCACAGATACGCAGTATTTT,CSANGSPGGSSTDTQYF,TRBD2,NA,TRBV20-1,TRBJ2-3
TGTGCCAGTAGTCCATTGGGACCGGGGGACACTGAAGCTTTCTTT,CASSPLGPGDTEAFF,NA,few,TRBV19,TRBJ1-1
TGTGCCAGCGGAAGACAGCTATCAGGCGAGCAGTACTTC,CASGRQLSGEQYF,NA,few,TRBV6-1,TRBJ2-7
TGTGCCAGCAGCTACGACAGGGATTATGGCTACACCTTC,CASSYDRDYGYTF,TRBD1,NA,TRBV7-2,TRBJ1-2
TGTGCCAGGGGACAGGGGGGTTCCTACGAGCAGTACTTC,CARGQGGSYEQYF,TRBD1,NA,TRBV2,TRBJ2-7
TGCGCCAGCAGCTTGGAGGGGAACACCGGGGAGCTGTTTTTT,CASSLEGNTGELFF,NA,NA,TRBV5-1,TRBJ2-2
TGTGCCAGCAGTACCCGGACTAGCGGGAGCTACAATGAGCAGTTCTTC,CASSTRTSGSYNEQFF,TRBD2,NA,TRBV27,TRBJ2-1
TGTGCCAGCAGCAAAGAACTAGCGGGAGTAGGTAATGAGCAGTTCTTC,CASSKELAGVGNEQFF,NA,NA,TRBV21-1,TRBJ2-1
TGCAGTGCTAGAGCTAGGGTGGGCAATCAGCCCCAGCATTTT,CSARARVGNQPQHF,NA,few,TRBV20-1,TRBJ1-5
TGCAGTGCTAGACCGGGACAGACCCCAGATACGCAGTATTTT,CSARPGQTPDTQYF,TRBD1,NA,TRBV20-1,TRBJ2-3
TGTGCCAGCAGTTCCGGGACAGATGATGGCTACACCTTC,CASSSGTDDGYTF,TRBD1,NA,TRBV28,TRBJ1-2
TGCAGTGCTCCCCGACAGTTGAACACTGAAGCTTTCTTT,CSAPRQLNTEAFF,NA,once,TRBV20-1,TRBJ1-1
TGTGCCAGCGGAAGAATGACGAACACTGAAGCTTTCTTT,CASGRMTNTEAFF,NA,medium-sized,TRBV7-8,TRBJ1-1